One and the same sample provided the 9 T cell receptor beta chains below, sequenced in a study of cytotoxic CD8 clonotypes in ibrutinib-treated CLL. Clones were sequenced by immunoSEQ multiplex PCR, and TCRdb holds only the in-frame ones, with some missing. Among more than 150,000 clones, around 72% were seen once, and the ten largest hold 10% to 15%. Specimen: PBMCs, collected after 24 months of ibrutinib treatment. Receptors originate from a human donor with chronic lymphocytic leukemia.

This clone was recorded a few times. The genes are TRBV10-3 and TRBJ2-1; 9 bases map to TRBD1. The trim removed 2 bases at V and 4 bases at J, leaving 6 bases unmatched. Germline loops: CDR1 ENHRY, CDR2 SYGVKD. The CDR3 contains 16 residues. The CDR3 here is CAISEPDRGSYNEQFF. CDR3 bases: TGTGCCATCAGTGAGCCAGACAGGGGGAGTTACAATGAGCAGTTCTTC.

CDR3 residues: CASSLTGSWGPETQYF. The CDR3 DNA follows: TGTGCCAGCAGCTTAACCGGTTCCTGGGGGCCAGAGACCCAGTACTTC. The chain has TRBV11-2 and TRBJ2-5, with D possibly TRBD1 on 6 matching bases. This CDR3 spans 16 amino acids. V was shortened by 2 bases and J by 4 bases, with 17 bases between the two germline ends. CDR1 is SGHAT and CDR2 is FQNNGV in the germline V gene.

This sequence joins TRBV11-3 and TRBJ2-7; possibly TRBD1 for D (5 bases). The CDR3 contains 13 residues. With 2 bases removed from V and 7 bases from J, the gap between germline ends came to 12 bases. Germline CDR1 and CDR2: SGHNT and YENEEA. The CDR3 is CASSLFQGMEQYF. Written as DNA, the CDR3 is TGTGCCAGCAGCTTATTCCAGGGAATGGAGCAGTACTTC.

This chain joins TRBV11-2 and TRBJ1-1; possible D gene TRBD1, 5 bases. With 3 bases removed from V and 4 bases from J, the gap between germline ends came to 12 bases. The CDR3 sequence is 14 residues long. Germline V lookup: CDR1 SGHAT, CDR2 FQNNGV. CDR3 nucleotide sequence: TGTGCCAGCAGCTTTCCCAGGGTGGTCACTGAAGCTTTCTTT. Its translation is CASSFPRVVTEAFF.

The V call is TRBV19, the J call TRBJ1-5; TRBD1 matches 9 bases. J lost 5 bases, V lost 7 bases, and 12 bases had no gene match. The CDR3 is made up of 16 amino acids. Looked up from germline, CDR1 is LNHDA and CDR2 is SQIVND (reference sequence). CDR3 residues: CASTPQGQGIYQPQHF. CDR3 DNA sequence: TGTGCCAGTACCCCACAGGGACAGGGTATCTATCAGCCCCAGCATTTT.

This clone was counted only a few times. The V gene is TRBV19, the J gene TRBJ1-5, with 10 bases lining up with TRBD1. This CDR3 comprises 16 residues. CDR1 LNHDA and CDR2 SQIVND come from the germline V gene (reference sequence). With V trimmed by 4 bases and J by 4 bases, 7 bases remained unmatched. The CDR3 region has the DNA TGTGCCAGTAGTAAGGACAGGGGGTTCTCTAATCAGCCCCAGCATTTT. Amino acids: CASSKDRGFSNQPQHF.

The rearrangement links TRBV6-5 to TRBJ2-1, with D unresolved. Per germline, CDR1 MNHEY and CDR2 SVGAGI. This CDR3 is built from 15 residues. Trimming took off 6 bases at V and 0 bases at J, with 12 bases between the two ends. As DNA, the CDR3 is TGTGCCAGCAGATCCTCTAGGATCTCCTACAATGAGCAGTTCTTC. It yields the protein CASRSSRISYNEQFF.

This clone was observed a handful of times. The V gene is TRBV2, the J gene TRBJ1-2; 7 bases align to TRBD1. The germline gives CDR1 SNHLY, CDR2 FYNNEI. This CDR3 has 13 amino acids. V lost 4 bases, J lost 7 bases, and 6 bases stayed unmatched. CDR3 protein: CASSVEGAAGYTF. CDR3 DNA: TGTGCCAGCAGTGTAGAGGGGGCGGCTGGCTACACCTTC.

The genes are TRBV5-5 and TRBJ1-2; D is perhaps TRBD1 (5 bases). The CDR3 contains 15 residues. Germline loops: CDR1 SGHKS, CDR2 YYEKEE (reference sequence). V lost 4 bases and J 4 bases, leaving 17 bases between the germline ends. The CDR3 DNA follows: TGTGCCAGCAGCAGAAACCAGGGTTTCGGCTATGGCTACACCTTC. Encoded protein: CASSRNQGFGYGYTF.